This T cell receptor (beta chain) originates from a study of cytotoxic CD8 clonotypes in ibrutinib-treated CLL. Sequencing was performed with immunoSEQ multiplex PCR; in TCRdb, only in-frame clones are kept and a portion is missing. The table includes fewer than 300,000 clones, less than 85% detected once. The CDR3 contains 16 residues. Per the germline V gene, CDR1 is LGHNA and CDR2 is YSLEER. V lost 1 base to trimming and J lost 4 bases; unmatched junction nucleotides: 5. The starting material was PBMCs, obtained at disease progression, from a patient treated with ibrutinib. The TCR originated in a human donor with chronic lymphocytic leukemia. The chain uses TRBV4-3 and TRBJ2-7; 12 bases are shared with TRBD1. The CDR3 sequence: CASSQVGTGGRYEQYF. For the CDR3, the DNA is TGCGCCAGCAGCCAAGTCGGGACAGGGGGCAGATACGAGCAGTACTTC.